This T cell receptor (beta chain) was obtained from a study of beta chain features in type 1 diabetes. Study-wide findings and caveats: Across all four CD4+ subsets, people with type 1 diabetes showed modestly shorter TCRB CDR3s. Patients with type 1 diabetes carried fewer insertions and had more deletions at their VDJ junctions.

Expressed TCRB transcripts were sequenced because the isolated RNA had all been reverse transcribed beforehand. Generated by immunoSEQ multiplex PCR, the TCRdb table keeps only in-frame clones and is missing some. Among around 160,000 clones listed, 8% to 8.5% were seen once. Worth noting for this clone: Its antigen is unidentified.

There are 15 residues in the CDR3. Germline CDR1 reads SNHLY; CDR2 reads FYNNEI. V dropped 5 bases and J dropped 4; count of bases not matched to a gene: 8. This TCR was sampled from a woman younger than 30 with type 1 diabetes. The sequenced sample consisted of central memory CD4+ T cells from blood. The J gene is TRBJ2-1, the V gene TRBV2; 7 nucleotides match TRBD1. CDR3 DNA: TGTGCCAGCAGTACAGACAGGGTAATGTACAATGAGCAGTTCTTC. This sequence encodes CASSTDRVMYNEQFF.